The 4 T cell receptor beta chains below were found in one sample sequenced in a study of cytomegalovirus exposure and HLA in healthy donors. The data were produced by immunoSEQ multiplex PCR, yet TCRdb's version contains in-frame clones alone and is incomplete. The sample has about 150,000 clones; about 82% are singletons. Specimen: PBMCs. The receptor set was obtained from a human donor in good health.

The chain combines TRBV13 with TRBJ1-2; perhaps TRBD1 as D (6 bases). Germline CDR1 and CDR2: PRHDT and FYEKMQ (reference sequence). The V gene lost 5 bases and the J gene lost 8 bases, with 18 bases spanning the gap. This CDR3 has 14 residues. The CDR3 DNA sequence: TGTGCCAGCAGCCCCGCCGGACAGTCATCCGGCTACACCTTC. Its protein product is CASSPAGQSSGYTF.

V usage is TRBV27 and J usage is TRBJ2-2; 12 bases fit TRBD2. Looked up from germline, CDR1 is MNHEY and CDR2 is SMNVEV (reference sequence). This CDR3 has 17 residues. V shed 5 bases and J 1 base; nucleotides not matched to a gene: 5. CDR3 DNA sequence: TGTGCCAGCAGTAGGACTAGCGGGATCCAGAACACCGGGGAGCTGTTTTTT. Translating gives CASSRTSGIQNTGELFF.

This clone has a single count. The chain recombines TRBV18 with TRBJ1-1; 8 nucleotides align to TRBD1. The length of the CDR3 is 14 residues. Germline CDR1 and CDR2: KGHSH and LQKENI. Germline trimming cut 4 bases from V and 1 base from J; bases unmatched to any gene: 2. The chain's CDR3 is CASSLGQGNTEAFF. The CDR3 DNA sequence: TGTGCCAGCTCACTCGGACAGGGGAACACTGAAGCTTTCTTT.

The chain links TRBV28 to TRBJ1-4; D perhaps matches TRBD1 (5 bases). Germline V lookup: CDR1 MDHEN, CDR2 SYDVKM. The ends were cut back, 2 bases at V and 0 bases at J, with 13 bases in the middle. This CDR3 contains 17 residues. CDR3 nucleotide sequence: TGTGCCAGCAGTTTAGATCGGGGGAGGGCAACTAATGAAAAACTGTTTTTT. This sequence encodes CASSLDRGRATNEKLFF.